The 16 T cell receptor beta chains given below trace back to one sample, sequenced in a study of T cells after yellow fever vaccination. TCRdb reprocessed the 5' RACE reads via MiXCR and lists one record per CDR3 protein. The sample yields about 250,000 distinct CDR3 sequences, roughly 4% seen once. Sequenced here: PBMCs, sampled 15 days after the yellow fever booster vaccination. All receptors come from a man younger than 35 who received the YFV17D yellow fever vaccine.

This clonotype was seen repeatedly, ten times or more. This rearrangement joins TRBV7-7 to TRBJ1-1; D is unclear. Germline loops: CDR1 SSHAT, CDR2 FNYEAQ (reference sequence). Trimming left V 2 bases short and J 3 bases short, with 7 bases between. CDR3 size: 13 residues. CDR3 in DNA: TGTGCCAGCAGCTTAAACTTAGACACTGAAGCTTTCTTT. Translated, it gives CASSLNLDTEAFF. The complete variable domain, with remaining parts taken from reference TRBV7-7 and TRBJ1-1, reads GAGVSQSPRYKVTKRGQDVTLRCDPISSHATLYWYQQALGQGPEFLTYFNYEAQPDKSGLPSDRFSAERPEGSISTLTIQRTEQRDSAMYRCASSLNLDTEAFFGQGTRLTVV.

With regard to this clonotype: Since a much larger clone is just one base distant, this may be a read error. The chain couples TRBV5-1 to TRBJ2-1; TRBD2 aligns across 12 bases. J was trimmed by 0 bases and V by 3 bases; bases with no gene match: 7. The length of the CDR3 is 18 residues. CDR1 and CDR2 from the germline V gene are SGHRS and YFSETQ. CDR3 residues: CASSWTSGASYSYNEQFF. The CDR3 bases are TGCGCCAGCAGCTGGACTAGCGGGGCTAGCTACTCCTACAATGAGCAGTTCTTC.

This clonotype has a handful of counts. The chain combines TRBV23-1 with TRBJ2-7, with no clear D. TRBV23-1 is an ORF, and what it does is uncertain. V was cut by 6 bases and J by 6 bases, with 12 bases left in between. This CDR3 spans 12 amino acids. CDR3 in DNA: TGCGCCAGCAGCCAGACTGCATCCGAGCAGTACGTC. Protein sequence: CASSQTASEQYV.

Ten or more counts support this clonotype. The chain has TRBV4-2 and TRBJ1-1; 10 bases map to TRBD1. V lost 1 base and J lost 6; bases outside the gene matches: 8. The CDR3 is 16 residues long. Germline CDR1 and CDR2: LGHNA and YNFKEQ. CDR3 protein: CASSQALTGGAAEAFF. CDR3 bases: TGTGCCAGCAGCCAAGCGTTGACAGGGGGCGCGGCTGAAGCTTTCTTT.

This clonotype was observed many times. The chain has TRBV11-2 and TRBJ1-5; tentatively, D is TRBD1 (5 bases). Trimming removed 3 bases from V and 2 bases from J, with 14 bases in between. CDR1 is SGHAT, CDR2 FQNNGV, per germline. This CDR3 comprises 16 residues. The CDR3 sequence is CASSFCGGMGNQPQHF. The CDR3, as DNA: TGTGCCAGCAGCTTCTGTGGGGGGATGGGCAATCAGCCCCAGCATTTT.

This clonotype was observed many times. The chain links TRBV7-2 to TRBJ2-7; D is ambiguous. The CDR3 extends over 15 amino acids. The V end was cut by 1 base, the J end by 6 bases, with 16 bases between. From germline, CDR1 is SGHTA and CDR2 FQGNSA. In DNA, the CDR3 is TGTGCCAGCAGCTTAGGTCCCATTTTGGGCCCCGAGCAGTACTTC. Protein: CASSLGPILGPEQYF. Supplemented by reference TRBV7-2 and TRBJ2-7, the full variable domain reads GAGVSQSPSNKVTEKGKDVELRCDPISGHTALYWYRQSLGQGLEFLIYFQGNSAPDKSGLPSDRFSAERTGGSVSTLTIQRTQQEDSAVYLCASSLGPILGPEQYFGPGTRLTVT.

Ten or more counts support this clonotype. The chain uses TRBV27 and TRBJ2-7, with D possibly matching TRBD2 (5 bases). V dropped 4 bases and J dropped 0 bases, with 7 bases sitting between them. The CDR3 runs to 13 residues. Germline V gene data show CDR1 as MNHEY and CDR2 as SMNVEV (reference sequence). The chain's CDR3 is CASSSGVSYEQYF. The DNA of the CDR3 is TGTGCCAGCAGTTCCGGGGTCTCCTACGAGCAGTACTTC.

This clonotype occurred many times. The V gene is TRBV5-1, the J gene TRBJ2-3; D gene uncertain. Germline assignment: CDR1 SGHRS and CDR2 YFSETQ. The CDR3 covers 15 residues. V was pared by 1 base and J by 0 bases, with 9 bases between. The CDR3 reads CASSLFSLSTDTQYF. Here the CDR3 DNA reads TGCGCCAGCAGCTTGTTTTCTCTTAGCACAGATACGCAGTATTTT.

The chain uses TRBV4-3 and TRBJ2-3; 11 nucleotides agree with TRBD2. The J segment lost 1 base and the V segment lost 4 bases, leaving 7 bases of the junction unmatched. CDR1 and CDR2 (germline): LGHNA, YSLEER. This CDR3 has 17 amino acids. For the CDR3, the DNA is TGCGCCAGCAGCCGCACGTTGACTAGCGGGGGCACAGATACGCAGTATTTT. This codes for CASSRTLTSGGTDTQYF.

This clonotype was counted between two and nine times. J is TRBJ2-7 and V is TRBV11-1; perhaps D is TRBD1 or TRBD2 (6 bases each). Germline CDR1 is SGHAT and CDR2 is FQDESV (reference sequence). The CDR3 runs to 15 residues. The V end lost 5 bases, the J end lost 4 bases, and 18 bases lay between the germline ends. For the CDR3, the DNA is TGTGCCAGCAGCCTAGACGTCGGGGGCCTTTACGAGCAGTACTTC. This sequence encodes CASSLDVGGLYEQYF.

This clonotype was seen many times. The chain combines TRBV12-3 or TRBV12-4 with TRBJ2-5; 11 bases fit TRBD2. V lost 6 bases to trimming and J lost 0 bases; unmatched junction nucleotides: 12. CDR3 length equals 18 residues. Here the CDR3 DNA reads TGTGCCAGCAGCACCCTTGAGATACTAGCGGGGGACCAAGAGACCCAGTACTTC. Encoded protein: CASSTLEILAGDQETQYF.

This clonotype was counted many times. The genes are TRBV12-3 or TRBV12-4 and TRBJ1-6, with D tentatively TRBD1 (5 bases). V was trimmed by 6 bases and J by 1 base, leaving 16 bases between them. The CDR3 runs 17 residues. The CDR3 spells CASSTTGEGSYNSPLHF. DNA for the CDR3: TGTGCCAGCAGCACGACGGGAGAGGGGTCCTATAATTCACCCCTCCACTTT.

This clonotype was counted many times. The rearrangement uses TRBV12-3 or TRBV12-4 and TRBJ2-1, with D maybe TRBD2 (6 bases). V was pared by 3 bases and J by 1 base, with 16 bases between. The CDR3 spans 17 residues. The CDR3 loop reads CASSFVAGIPSYNEQFF. CDR3 DNA: TGTGCCAGCAGTTTTGTGGCGGGGATCCCGTCCTACAATGAGCAGTTCTTC.

At least ten counts were recorded for this clonotype. The chain has TRBV5-1 and TRBJ2-3, with a weak D call TRBD1 (5 bases). The CDR3 runs 14 residues. The V end was cut by 1 base, the J end by 1 base, with 7 bases between. Per germline, CDR1 SGHRS and CDR2 YFSETQ. This CDR3 is CASSLKGGTDTQYF. CDR3 DNA: TGCGCCAGCAGCTTGAAAGGGGGCACAGATACGCAGTATTTT. Based on the CDR3 plus reference TRBV5-1 and TRBJ2-3, the full variable domain is KAGVTQTPRYLIKTRGQQVTLSCSPISGHRSVSWYQQTPGQGLQFLFEYFSETQRNKGNFPGRFSGRQFSNSRSEMNVSTLELGDSALYLCASSLKGGTDTQYFGPGTRLTVL.

As concerns this clonotype: Possible read error: a much larger clone is one base away. DNA of the CDR3: TGCGACAGCAGCTCCCAGACAGGAAACTATGGCTACACCTTC. Protein: CDSSSQTGNYGYTF. The V call is TRBV5-1, the J call TRBJ1-2, with a weak D call TRBD1 (6 bases). CDR3 size: 14 residues. Looked up from germline, CDR1 is SGHRS and CDR2 is YFSETQ.

Many counts were recorded for this clonotype. The chain has TRBV5-1 and TRBJ1-1, with D possibly matching TRBD1 (5 bases). From germline, CDR1 is SGHRS and CDR2 YFSETQ. This CDR3 comprises 14 residues. V dropped 3 bases and J dropped 6 bases, with 15 bases sitting between them. CDR3 in DNA: TGCGCCAGCAGCTCGGGGGGGGTAGCGGCTGAAGCTTTCTTT. Translation gives CASSSGGVAAEAFF.